This entry lists 10 T cell receptor beta chains sequenced from one sample in a study of blood T cell repertoires in COVID-19. Assay: immunoSEQ multiplex PCR; the TCRdb copy retains only in-frame clones and omits some. This table has more than 350,000 clones, about 88% appearing once. Input material: PBMCs or T cells enriched from blood (not recorded which). All receptors come from a woman aged 18 to 35 who had been exposed to COVID-19.

The V gene is TRBV11-3, the J gene TRBJ2-2; TRBD2 matches at 7 bases. V was pared by 1 base and J by 2 bases, with 4 bases of the junction left unmatched. Germline V CDR1 and CDR2: SGHNT, YENEEA. The CDR3 runs to 16 residues. The CDR3 DNA reads as TGTGCCAGCAGCTTAGTTCTAGCGGACAACACCGGGGAGCTGTTTTTT. Translation gives CASSLVLADNTGELFF.

As concerns this clone: Other DNA sequences in the same sample also yield this CDR3. This chain uses TRBV6-2 or TRBV6-3 with TRBJ2-7; no firm D call. Germline lookup yields CDR1 MNHEY and CDR2 SVGEGT. Trimming stripped 4 bases from V and 3 bases from J, with 4 bases between. The CDR3 loop spans 11 amino acids. The chain's CDR3 is CASSFYYEQYF. CDR3 DNA sequence: TGTGCCAGCAGTTTTTACTACGAGCAGTACTTC.

This chain joins TRBV6-6 and TRBJ1-2; 9 bases align to TRBD1. After removal of 2 bases from V and 8 bases from J, the junction contained 9 bases not matched to a gene. CDR3 length: 15 amino acids. Germline V lookup: CDR1 MNHNY, CDR2 SVGAGI (reference sequence). The CDR3 coding sequence is TGTGCCAGCAGTTACCCCCCGGGACAGGGAGGAGGCTACACCTTC. This sequence encodes CASSYPPGQGGGYTF.

The chain is built from TRBV18 and TRBJ2-2; TRBD2 is a possible D gene (5 bases). This CDR3 has 13 amino acids. Trimming took off 4 bases at V and 4 bases at J, with 7 bases between the two ends. CDR1 KGHSH and CDR2 LQKENI come from the germline V gene. The chain's CDR3 is CASSLGGTGELFF. CDR3 DNA: TGTGCCAGCTCACTAGGAGGCACCGGGGAGCTGTTTTTT.

This chain joins TRBV29-1 and TRBJ2-7, with 7 positions matching TRBD1. Germline V gene sequence: CDR1 SQVTM, CDR2 ANQGSEA. After removal of 6 bases from V and 2 bases from J, the junction contained 4 bases not matched to a gene. The CDR3 is made up of 12 amino acids. The CDR3 region is CSVSTGTYEQYF. CDR3 DNA: TGCAGCGTCTCGACAGGGACCTACGAGCAGTACTTC.

The chain carries TRBV30 and TRBJ1-4, with D perhaps TRBD1 (6 bases). The CDR3 totals 15 residues. Germline CDR1 is GTSNPN and CDR2 is SVGIG (reference sequence). V dropped 0 bases and J dropped 5 bases, with 13 bases sitting between them. The CDR3, as DNA: TGTGCCTGGAGTGTACGGTACAGGGAGAATGAAAAACTGTTTTTT. Translation: CAWSVRYRENEKLFF.

This chain connects TRBV3-1 (or the pseudogene TRBV3-2) to TRBJ2-7, with D possibly being TRBD2 (6 bases). The CDR3 runs to 14 residues. Germline V gene lookup returns CDR1 LGHDT and CDR2 YNNKEL (reference sequence). V lost 1 base and J lost 2, with 9 bases in between. DNA for the CDR3: TGTGCCAGCAGCCAAGTACGACTAGCCTACGAGCAGTACTTC. Translating it yields CASSQVRLAYEQYF.

The chain joins TRBV28 to TRBJ1-2, with D possibly matching TRBD1 (6 bases). The V gene's germline CDR1 is MDHEN and CDR2 SYDVKM. With 3 bases removed from V and 5 bases from J, the gap between germline ends came to 16 bases. The length of the CDR3 is 15 residues. CDR3 region: CASSLEGQSFYGYTF. CDR3 nucleotide sequence: TGTGCCAGCAGTTTGGAAGGACAGAGTTTTTATGGCTACACCTTC.

The chain combines TRBV11-2 with TRBJ2-3; a weak D match, TRBD2 (6 bases). CDR3 length equals 15 residues. Germline assignment: CDR1 SGHAT and CDR2 FQNNGV. Trimming cost V 4 bases and J 0 bases, with 11 bases left between them. In DNA form, the CDR3 reads TGTGCCAGCAGCTCGGGAGCTTCTAGCACAGATACGCAGTATTTT. Its protein is CASSSGASSTDTQYF. The full variable domain, with the rest looked up from reference TRBV11-2 and TRBJ2-3, is EAGVAQSPRYKIIEKRQSVAFWCNPISGHATLYWYQQILGQGPKLLIQFQNNGVVDDSQLPKDRFSAERLKGVDSTLKIQPAKLEDSAVYLCASSSGASSTDTQYFGPGTRLTVL.

The gene calls are TRBV4-1 and TRBJ2-7, with 7 nucleotides matching TRBD1. This CDR3 spans 16 amino acids. Germline V gene sequence: CDR1 MGHRA, CDR2 YSYEKL. With V trimmed by 4 bases and J by 3 bases, 12 bases remained unmatched. CDR3 loop: CASSPKGVGGVYEQYF. The CDR3 bases are TGCGCCAGCAGCCCAAAAGGGGTAGGGGGCGTCTACGAGCAGTACTTC.